The 28 T cell receptor beta chains given below trace back to one sample, sequenced in a study of T-cell reconstitution after alpha-beta-depleted transplantation in children. Library preparation (for TCRbeta) was performed with unique molecular identifiers. TCRdb passed the PCR reads through MiXCR, listing each CDR3 protein once. The sample lists 140,000 to 150,000 distinct CDR3 sequences; about 8.8% were seen once. The input for sequencing was PBMCs, mostly from graft donor cells, taken 180 days after TCRalphabeta/CD19-depleted stem cell transplant. The origin of the receptors is a female patient aged 2-15 years who had a stem cell transplant for congenital amegakaryocytic thrombocytopenia, so the T cells may come from the graft donor.

The sample holds a few counts of this clonotype. The V call is TRBV10-3, the J call TRBJ2-2; 13 bases agree with TRBD2. This CDR3 region has 14 residues. Germline trimming cut 10 bases from V and 5 bases from J; bases unmatched to any gene: 4. CDR1 is ENHRY and CDR2 is SYGVKD in the germline V gene. The CDR3 sequence: CATRLAGGTGELFF. Here the CDR3 DNA reads TGTGCCACCAGACTAGCGGGAGGAACCGGGGAGCTGTTTTTT.

This clonotype was seen a few times. The V and J genes are TRBV28 and TRBJ2-6; 9 bases are shared with TRBD1. The CDR3 contains 20 residues. Looked up from germline, CDR1 is MDHEN and CDR2 is SYDVKM. Trimming cost V 6 bases and J 4 bases; bases outside gene matches: 19. CDR3 residues: CASSHTPGTGSYSGANVLTF. The CDR3 coding sequence is TGTGCCAGCAGCCACACTCCCGGGACAGGGTCCTACTCAGGGGCCAACGTCCTGACTTTC. Complete variable domain (other parts from reference TRBV28 and TRBJ2-6): DVKVTQSSRYLVKRTGEKVFLECVQDMDHENMFWYRQDPGLGLRLIYFSYDVKMKEKGDIPEGYSVSREKKERFSLILESASTNQTSMYLCASSHTPGTGSYSGANVLTFGAGSRLTVL.

There are a few counts of this clonotype. Germline and junction disagree at one end, which may indicate a read error. The chain links TRBV27 to TRBJ2-2, with 11 bases lining up with TRBD2. Germline values: CDR1 MNHEY, CDR2 SMNVEV (reference sequence). CDR3 length equals 16 residues. The CDR3 spells CASSWGTSGYTGDLFF. DNA of the CDR3: TGTGCCAGCAGTTGGGGGACTAGCGGCTACACCGGGGATCTGTTTTTT.

This clonotype was observed many times. The chain is built from TRBV28 and TRBJ2-6; 11 nucleotides line up with TRBD2. Per germline, CDR1 MDHEN and CDR2 SYDVKM. Trimming at V came to 8 bases and at J to 4 bases, leaving 4 bases not matched to a gene. This CDR3 spans 15 amino acids. CDR3 bases: TGTGCCAGCGGACTAGCGGGTTTAGGGGCCAACGTCCTGACTTTC. Translation: CASGLAGLGANVLTF.

This clonotype was seen ten or more times. The V and J genes are TRBV29-1 and TRBJ2-2; D not certain. CDR1 SQVTM and CDR2 ANQGSEA come from the germline V gene. The CDR3 has 13 amino acids. The germline V and J ends were trimmed by 3 bases and 1 base, with 6 bases remaining between them. The CDR3 sequence: CSVDVENTGELFF. CDR3 nucleotides: TGCAGCGTTGATGTCGAGAACACCGGGGAGCTGTTTTTT.

The table lists this clonotype with many counts. J is TRBJ1-2 and V is TRBV7-2; perhaps TRBD1 as D (6 bases). Trimming removed 3 bases at V and 8 bases at J, with 10 bases between. Germline loops: CDR1 SGHTA, CDR2 FQGNSA. CDR3 length equals 12 residues. The CDR3 loop is CASSFNRDGYTF. CDR3 sequence (DNA): TGTGCCAGCAGCTTTAACAGGGACGGCTACACCTTC.

The rearrangement uses TRBV20-1 and TRBJ2-7; 15 bases are a match to TRBD2. The V and J ends lost 1 base and 6 bases, in that order; junction bases with no gene match: 10. The CDR3 consists of 17 residues. CDR1 is DFQATT and CDR2 is SNEGSKA in the germline V gene (reference sequence). The CDR3 reads CSARALGLAGGPLEQYF. In DNA, the CDR3 is TGCAGTGCTAGAGCCCTGGGACTAGCGGGGGGACCCCTCGAGCAGTACTTC.

This clonotype was detected a few times. The chain has TRBV4-3 and TRBJ2-2; tentatively, D is TRBD1 (6 bases). Trimming removed 3 bases at V and 2 bases at J, with 13 bases between. Germline CDR1 reads LGHNA; CDR2 reads YSLEER. CDR3 length: 16 amino acids. CDR3 sequence: CASSHLRQANTGELFF. The CDR3 DNA reads TGCGCCAGCAGCCATCTACGACAGGCCAACACCGGGGAGCTGTTTTTT.

This clonotype was seen only a few times. The V call is TRBV5-1, the J call TRBJ2-5; D is possibly TRBD2 (5 bases). The CDR3 length is 14 residues. V was pared by 2 bases and J by 4 bases, with 12 bases between. Germline CDR1 SGHRS, CDR2 YFSETQ. CDR3: CASSFGVIGETQYF. CDR3 sequence (DNA): TGCGCCAGCAGCTTCGGGGTGATCGGAGAGACCCAGTACTTC.

The table lists this clonotype with many counts. The V gene is TRBV5-1, the J gene TRBJ2-3; D is ambiguous. The V and J ends lost 3 bases and 2 bases respectively, with 10 bases between them. CDR3 length: 14 residues. Germline values: CDR1 SGHRS, CDR2 YFSETQ. The CDR3 reads CASSSGRITDTQYF. CDR3 sequence (DNA): TGCGCCAGCAGCTCCGGACGGATCACAGATACGCAGTATTTT.

This clonotype was counted at least ten times. The rearrangement links TRBV12-3 or TRBV12-4 to TRBJ2-3; D is unresolved. The CDR3 is 16 amino acids. The V end was cut by 5 bases, the J end by 4 bases, with 19 bases between. This chain's CDR3 is CASSTVKARTADTQYF. As DNA, the CDR3 is TGTGCCAGCAGTACCGTTAAGGCAAGAACGGCAGATACGCAGTATTTT.

The table lists this clonotype with many counts. The chain links TRBV7-6 to TRBJ1-3; 9 bases agree with TRBD1. The V and J ends lost 1 base and 2 bases, in that order; junction bases with no gene match: 0. This CDR3 contains 15 residues. Germline CDR1 is SGHVS and CDR2 is FNYEAQ. The CDR3 DNA follows: TGTGCCAGCAGCTTAGGGACAGGGGCTGGAAACACCATATATTTT. Protein sequence: CASSLGTGAGNTIYF. The entire variable domain, with the rest obtained from reference TRBV7-6 and TRBJ1-3, is as follows: GAGVSQSPRYKVTKRGQDVALRCDPISGHVSLYWYRQALGQGPEFLTYFNYEAQQDKSGLPNDRFSAERPEGSISTLTIQRTEQRDSAMYRCASSLGTGAGNTIYFGEGSWLTVV.

The chain links TRBV27 to TRBJ1-4; TRBD1 agrees at 7 bases. V was pared by 5 bases and J by 8 bases, with 8 bases of the junction left unmatched. The CDR3 runs to 14 residues. Germline loops: CDR1 MNHEY, CDR2 SMNVEV (reference sequence). DNA of the CDR3: TGTGCCAGCAGTCGGGGAATCAGGGGGGAAAAACTGTTTTTT. Translated, it gives CASSRGIRGEKLFF.

This clonotype turned up a few times. The V gene is TRBV30, the J gene TRBJ2-7; a weak D match, TRBD1 (5 bases). Trimming left V 3 bases short and J 5 bases short, with 14 bases between. The CDR3 is 13 residues long. Germline loops: CDR1 GTSNPN, CDR2 SVGIG (reference sequence). CDR3 sequence: CAWSQGVPDEQYF. The CDR3 DNA sequence: TGTGCCTGGAGCCAAGGGGTCCCGGACGAGCAGTACTTC.

The genes are TRBV5-1 and TRBJ2-5, with D hard to call. In germline, CDR1 is SGHRS, CDR2 YFSETQ. The CDR3 extends over 12 amino acids. The ends were cut back, 4 bases at V and 5 bases at J, with 9 bases in the middle. The CDR3 nucleotides read TGCGCCAGCAGCGCCGGATCCGAGACCCAGTACTTC. Protein sequence: CASSAGSETQYF.

In this sample, this clonotype turned up a few times. The V and J genes are TRBV6-2 or TRBV6-3 and TRBJ2-1; 13 bases match TRBD2. Trimming cost V 0 bases and J 4 bases; bases outside gene matches: 3. The CDR3 spans 17 residues. In germline, CDR1 is MNHEY, CDR2 SVGEGT. The CDR3 region has the DNA TGTGCCAGCAGTTACTCCCGGACTAGCGGGGGATACAATGAGCAGTTCTTC. Translation gives CASSYSRTSGGYNEQFF.

This clonotype was seen ten or more times. V usage is TRBV12-3 or TRBV12-4 and J usage is TRBJ1-4; 7 nucleotides agree with TRBD1. The CDR3 runs to 14 residues. Trimming took 7 bases from V and 8 from J; bases not matched to a gene: 10. The CDR3 reads CASNLQGSEEKLFF. DNA for the CDR3: TGTGCCAGCAATCTACAGGGGTCAGAGGAAAAACTGTTTTTT.

This clonotype was picked up a small number of times. J is TRBJ2-1 and V is TRBV11-2, with D perhaps matching TRBD2 (5 bases). Germline V gene data show CDR1 as SGHAT and CDR2 as FQNNGV. Trimming stripped 1 base from V and 3 bases from J, with 25 bases between. The CDR3 contains 20 residues. CDR3 sequence reads: CASSLGILPFSSRDYNEQFF. The CDR3 bases are TGTGCCAGCAGCTTAGGGATCCTTCCGTTCTCTAGCCGGGACTACAATGAGCAGTTCTTC.

This clonotype occurred many times. This chain uses TRBV20-1 with TRBJ2-7; a possible D gene is TRBD1 (5 bases). The CDR3 loop spans 13 amino acids. The V and J ends lost 2 bases and 3 bases respectively, with 11 bases between them. CDR1 is DFQATT, CDR2 SNEGSKA, per germline (reference sequence). The CDR3 bases are TGCAGTGCTAGATCTAGACAGTTCTACGAGCAGTACTTC. Translation: CSARSRQFYEQYF.

This clonotype appeared a few times. This rearrangement joins TRBV5-1 to TRBJ2-2; 8 nucleotides agree with TRBD1. The CDR3 runs to 18 residues. With V trimmed by 0 bases and J by 2 bases, 9 bases remained unmatched. The V gene's germline CDR1 is SGHRS and CDR2 YFSETQ. In DNA form, the CDR3 reads TGCGCCAGCAGCTTGGGGTTGTACGGGACAGGAAACACCGGGGAGCTGTTTTTT. Its protein product is CASSLGLYGTGNTGELFF. Looking up the rest from reference TRBV5-1 and TRBJ2-2 gives the full variable domain: KAGVTQTPRYLIKTRGQQVTLSCSPISGHRSVSWYQQTPGQGLQFLFEYFSETQRNKGNFPGRFSGRQFSNSRSEMNVSTLELGDSALYLCASSLGLYGTGNTGELFFGEGSRLTVL.

This clonotype occurred many times. The V gene is TRBV5-1, the J gene TRBJ2-3, with D possibly matching TRBD2 (6 bases). Germline V gene lookup returns CDR1 SGHRS and CDR2 YFSETQ. With 1 base removed from V and 2 bases from J, the gap between germline ends came to 14 bases. The CDR3 extends over 16 amino acids. CDR3: CASSLSKGLLTDTQYF. The CDR3 DNA is TGCGCCAGCAGCTTGTCGAAGGGACTGCTCACAGATACGCAGTATTTT. The whole variable domain, remainder taken from reference TRBV5-1 and TRBJ2-3, is KAGVTQTPRYLIKTRGQQVTLSCSPISGHRSVSWYQQTPGQGLQFLFEYFSETQRNKGNFPGRFSGRQFSNSRSEMNVSTLELGDSALYLCASSLSKGLLTDTQYFGPGTRLTVL.

The V call is TRBV28, the J call TRBJ2-7; 10 bases match TRBD1. Germline trimming cut 5 bases from V and 3 bases from J; bases unmatched to any gene: 7. This CDR3 region has 15 residues. From germline, CDR1 is MDHEN and CDR2 SYDVKM. Written as DNA, the CDR3 is TGTGCCAGCAGTCCTCCCGGGACAGGGGTCTACGAGCAGTACTTC. It specifies CASSPPGTGVYEQYF.

This clonotype occurred many times. CDR3 protein: CASKGYYEQYF. The CDR3 nucleotides are TGTGCCAGCAAGGGCTACTACGAGCAGTACTTC. The chain joins TRBV28 to TRBJ2-7; D is unresolved. The CDR3 has 11 residues. With 7 bases removed from V and 3 bases from J, the gap between germline ends came to 7 bases. CDR1 and CDR2 (germline): MDHEN, SYDVKM.

This clonotype was seen a few times. CDR3 DNA: TGTGCCAGTACACTACTTGCAACTAATGAAAAACTGTTTTTT. Its translation is CASTLLATNEKLFF. The chain recombines TRBV19 with TRBJ1-4; no definite D call. V lost 7 bases and J lost 0, with 9 bases in between. Germline CDR1 is LNHDA and CDR2 is SQIVND (reference sequence). CDR3 size: 14 residues.

This clonotype showed up many times. This rearrangement joins TRBV10-3 to TRBJ2-4; D is ambiguous. The CDR3 runs to 12 residues. V was shortened by 0 bases and J by 9 bases, with 6 bases between the two germline ends. CDR1 is ENHRY and CDR2 is SYGVKD in the germline V gene. CDR3 nucleotide sequence: TGTGCCATCAGTGAGTCGATGGTCATTCAGTACTTC. It codes for CAISESMVIQYF.

This clonotype has a count of ten or more. The rearrangement links TRBV7-8 to TRBJ2-1; TRBD2 matches 8 bases. Germline values: CDR1 SGHVS, CDR2 FQNEAQ. V trimming: 2 bases; J trimming: 3 bases; junction bases outside the gene matches: 15. This CDR3 comprises 19 residues. The CDR3 spells CASSLIRFSGTGGYNEQFF. Written as DNA, the CDR3 is TGTGCCAGCAGCTTAATCCGTTTTAGCGGGACGGGGGGCTACAATGAGCAGTTCTTC. The full variable domain, in which reference TRBV7-8 and TRBJ2-1 provide the parts outside the CDR3, is GAGVSQSPRYKVAKRGQDVALRCDPISGHVSLFWYQQALGQGPEFLTYFQNEAQLDKSGLPSDRFFAERPEGSVSTLKIQRTQQEDSAVYLCASSLIRFSGTGGYNEQFFGPGTRLTVL.

The V and J genes are TRBV5-5 and TRBJ2-5; 7 nucleotides match TRBD1. Per germline, CDR1 SGHKS and CDR2 YYEKEE (reference sequence). This CDR3 region has 16 residues. V lost 4 bases, J lost 2 bases, and 11 bases stayed unmatched. The CDR3 sequence: CASSITGVVRQETQYF. The CDR3 DNA follows: TGTGCCAGCAGCATAACAGGGGTTGTTCGGCAAGAGACCCAGTACTTC. The full variable domain, its missing parts supplied by reference TRBV5-5 and TRBJ2-5, is DAGVTQSPTHLIKTRGQQVTLRCSPISGHKSVSWYQQVLGQGPQFIFQYYEKEERGRGNFPDRFSARQFPNYSSELNVNALLLGDSALYLCASSITGVVRQETQYFGPGTRLLVL.

This clonotype was seen repeatedly, ten times or more. The J gene is TRBJ2-1, the V gene TRBV30; TRBD1 matches at 9 bases. V shed 5 bases, J shed 11 bases, and the junction held 10 bases outside the gene matches. Per germline, CDR1 GTSNPN and CDR2 SVGIG (reference sequence). This CDR3 spans 13 amino acids. CDR3 DNA: TGTGCCTGGGCGACAGGGGGGTCCAACAAGCAGTTCTTC. Translated, it gives CAWATGGSNKQFF.